The source of this TCR beta chain is a study of cytomegalovirus exposure and HLA in healthy donors. Looking at the study overall: The 100 to 150 validation repertoires and the roughly 670 first-cohort repertoires shared a platform, a later analysis reported. Regarding the study as a whole: That first-cohort TCR clusters tended to co-occur in the approximately 110 validation repertoires was found in a later analysis. A few chains tied to CMV proved CMV antigen-specific in vitro. Researchers catalogued about 150 TCR beta chains as cytomegalovirus-associated.

CDR3 length equals 15 residues. The germline V gene encodes CDR1 MNHEY and CDR2 SVGAGI. With V trimmed by 6 bases and J by 2 bases, 4 bases remained unmatched. Method: immunoSEQ multiplex PCR; TCRdb's copy keeps in-frame clones and lacks some. The table records about 220,000 clones, over 80% of them present only once. This clone occurred once. Its specificity is unknown. The source of this sequence is a woman in her late teens or twenties in good health and CMV-seronegative. V and J are TRBV6-5 and TRBJ2-2; 9 bases align to TRBD2. Input material: PBMCs. CDR3 sequence: CASRQGLANTGELFF. The CDR3 region has the DNA TGTGCCAGCAGACAGGGACTAGCAAACACCGGGGAGCTGTTTTTT.